Listed below are T cell receptor beta chains from one sample, sequenced in a study of blood T cell repertoires in COVID-19. Measured with immunoSEQ multiplex PCR; TCRdb has only the in-frame clones, and not every one. The table includes hundreds of thousands of clones, nearly 85% detected once. Sequenced: peripheral blood. These receptors were taken from a human donor in a cohort sampled during active COVID-19. The CDR3 runs from the conserved cysteine through the conserved F or W. The order of the fields is CDR3 length, V gene, clone size, J gene, D gene, CDR3 protein, CDR3 DNA. D genes are given only for firm matches. Size values are once, few and many counts, or a class for expanded clones, and some rows have none.

>16|TRBV9|NA|TRBJ2-2|NA
CASSGGASGNTGELFF
TGTGCCAGCAGCGGGGGGGCTAGCGGAAACACCGGGGAGCTGTTTTTT
>16|TRBV10-3|NA|TRBJ2-5|NA
CAISTKARDNQETQYF
TGTGCCATCTCCACAAAAGCTAGGGACAACCAAGAGACCCAGTACTTC
>15|TRBV7-2|NA|TRBJ1-4|TRBD1
CASSLGAGGGEKLFF
TGTGCCAGCAGCTTAGGGGCAGGGGGAGGTGAAAAACTGTTTTTT
>17|TRBV7-2|NA|TRBJ2-3|TRBD2
CASSLGPAGTSTDTQYF
TGTGCCAGCAGCTTAGGTCCAGCGGGGACTAGCACAGATACGCAGTATTTT
>12|TRBV24-1|NA|TRBJ2-3|NA
CATSDRQDTQYF
TGTGCCACCAGTGACCGACAAGATACGCAGTATTTT
>16|TRBV7-8|NA|TRBJ2-1|NA
CASTNYGGRGYNEQFF
TGTGCCAGCACCAATTACGGGGGCAGGGGGTACAATGAGCAGTTCTTC
>16|TRBV3-1/TRBV3-2|NA|TRBJ2-4|TRBD1
CASSPGQGGAKNIQYF
TGTGCCAGCAGCCCTGGACAGGGGGGGGCCAAAAACATTCAGTACTTC
>15|TRBV5-1|NA|TRBJ2-2|TRBD1
CASSPGQGAGGELFF
TGCGCCAGCAGCCCCGGACAGGGGGCCGGCGGGGAGCTGTTTTTT
>15|TRBV19|NA|TRBJ2-2|TRBD1
CASISDRVQTGELFF
TGTGCCAGTATTTCGGACAGGGTTCAAACCGGGGAGCTGTTTTTT
>14|TRBV4-1|NA|TRBJ1-4|NA
CASSQGGGREKLFF
TGCGCCAGCAGCCAAGGGGGAGGGCGAGAAAAACTGTTTTTT
>11|TRBV24-1|many|TRBJ2-1|NA
CATSAYNEQFF
TGTGCCACCAGTGCATACAATGAGCAGTTCTTC
>16|TRBV5-4|NA|TRBJ2-2|TRBD2
CASSLESGGATGELFF
TGTGCCAGCAGCTTGGAAAGCGGGGGGGCCACCGGGGAGCTGTTTTTT
>13|TRBV19|NA|TRBJ1-2|NA
CASSIPGLSGYTF
TGTGCCAGTAGTATTCCAGGCCTCTCTGGCTACACCTTC
>15|TRBV7-2|NA|TRBJ1-5|TRBD1
CASSHDRDGNQPQHF
TGTGCCAGCAGCCATGACAGGGACGGCAATCAGCCCCAGCATTTT
>15|TRBV6-5|NA|TRBJ2-7|NA
CASSYSNRGGSEQYF
TGTGCCAGCAGTTACTCGAATAGGGGTGGGTCCGAGCAGTACTTC
>17|TRBV24-1|many|TRBJ2-3|TRBD2
CATSDLASGGSTDTQYF
TGTGCCACCAGTGATTTGGCTAGCGGAGGGAGCACAGATACGCAGTATTTT
>16|TRBV10-3|NA|TRBJ2-2|TRBD2
CAISEPSGVNTGELFF
TGTGCCATCAGTGAGCCAAGCGGGGTAAACACCGGGGAGCTGTTTTTT